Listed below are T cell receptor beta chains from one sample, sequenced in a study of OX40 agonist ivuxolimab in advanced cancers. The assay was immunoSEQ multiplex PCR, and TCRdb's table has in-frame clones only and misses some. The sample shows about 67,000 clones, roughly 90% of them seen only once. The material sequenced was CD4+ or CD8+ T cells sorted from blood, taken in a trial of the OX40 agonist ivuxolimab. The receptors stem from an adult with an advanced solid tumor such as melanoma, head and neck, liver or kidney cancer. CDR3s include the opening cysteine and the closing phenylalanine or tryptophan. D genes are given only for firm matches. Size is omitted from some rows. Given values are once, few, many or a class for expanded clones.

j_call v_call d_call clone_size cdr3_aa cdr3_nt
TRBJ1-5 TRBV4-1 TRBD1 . CASSQEYGTAVDQPQHF TGCGCCAGCAGCCAAGAGTACGGGACAGCAGTAGATCAGCCCCAGCATTTT
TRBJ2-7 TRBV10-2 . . CASMGQTPQGQIYEQYF TGCGCCAGCATGGGGCAGACTCCCCAGGGGCAGATCTACGAGCAGTACTTC
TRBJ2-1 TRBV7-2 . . CASSFAGAYNEQFF TGTGCCAGCAGCTTCGCGGGGGCATACAATGAGCAGTTCTTC
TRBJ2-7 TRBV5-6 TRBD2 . CASSWSGRVSEQYF TGTGCCAGCAGCTGGAGCGGGAGGGTCAGCGAGCAGTACTTC
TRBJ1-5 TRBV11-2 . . CASSLNSNQPQHF TGTGCCAGCAGCTTAAATAGCAATCAGCCCCAGCATTTT
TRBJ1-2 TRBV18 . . CASSTEADGSNYGYTF TGTGCCAGCTCAACCGAGGCAGATGGGTCTAACTATGGCTACACCTTC
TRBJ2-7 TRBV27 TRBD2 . CASSRAGEGYEQYF TGTGCCAGCAGCCGCGCGGGGGAAGGCTACGAGCAGTACTTC
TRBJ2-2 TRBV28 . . CASLIGDTIPGELFF TGTGCCAGCCTGATCGGGGACACAATACCCGGGGAGCTGTTTTTT
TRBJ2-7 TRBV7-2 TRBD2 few CASSSRTSGLGIHEQYF TGTGCCAGCAGCTCAAGGACTAGCGGGTTGGGGATCCACGAGCAGTACTTC
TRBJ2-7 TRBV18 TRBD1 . CASSPSTGTGSYEQYF TGTGCCAGCTCACCAAGTACCGGGACAGGGTCCTACGAGCAGTACTTC
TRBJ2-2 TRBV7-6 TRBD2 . CASSQGLAGDTGELFF TGTGCCAGCAGCCAGGGACTAGCGGGAGACACCGGGGAGCTGTTTTTT
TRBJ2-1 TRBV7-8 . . CASSPGSLASLGNEQFF TGTGCCAGCAGCCCCGGTTCTCTAGCGTCCCTGGGGAATGAGCAGTTCTTC
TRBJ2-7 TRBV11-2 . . CASSLVHEQYF TGTGCCAGCAGCTTAGTTCACGAGCAGTACTTC
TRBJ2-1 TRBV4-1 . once CASTPSSYNEQFF TGCGCCAGCACCCCCTCCTCCTACAATGAGCAGTTCTTC
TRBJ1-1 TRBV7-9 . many CASSLEGNTEAFF TGTGCCAGCAGCTTAGAAGGGAACACTGAAGCTTTCTTT
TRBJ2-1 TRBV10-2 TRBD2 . CASSESTLAGEQFF TGCGCCAGCAGTGAGTCGACCCTAGCGGGGGAGCAGTTCTTC
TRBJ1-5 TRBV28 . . CASGPEGAIQPQHF TGTGCCAGCGGGCCGGAAGGGGCGATTCAGCCCCAGCATTTT
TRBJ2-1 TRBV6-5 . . CASSKGLLDNEQFF TGTGCCAGCAGCAAAGGGCTCCTGGACAATGAGCAGTTCTTC
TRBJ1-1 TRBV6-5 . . CASSYQGPQEAFF TGTGCCAGCAGTTACCAAGGGCCTCAGGAGGCTTTCTTT
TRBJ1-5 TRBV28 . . CASSLFSRARGNQPQHF TGTGCCAGCAGTTTATTTTCCAGGGCGCGGGGCAATCAGCCCCAGCATTTT
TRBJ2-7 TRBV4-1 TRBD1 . CASSQAPPPGGDEQYF TGCGCCAGCAGCCAAGCCCCCCCGCCAGGGGGCGACGAGCAGTACTTC
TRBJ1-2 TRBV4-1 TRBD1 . CASSQRSPTDRVYGYTF TGCGCCAGCAGCCAAAGAAGCCCCACGGACAGGGTCTATGGCTACACCTTC
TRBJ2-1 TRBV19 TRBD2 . CAKRASGRYGNNEQFF TGTGCCAAAAGGGCTAGCGGGAGATATGGCAACAATGAGCAGTTCTTC
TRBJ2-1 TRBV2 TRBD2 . CASSDLAGVSYNEQFF TGTGCCAGCAGTGATCTAGCGGGAGTGTCCTACAATGAGCAGTTCTTC
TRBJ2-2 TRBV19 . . CASSIHPGYTGELFF TGTGCCAGTAGTATTCATCCCGGGTACACCGGGGAGCTGTTTTTT
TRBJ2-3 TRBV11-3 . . CASSLGTDTQYF TGTGCCAGCAGCTTGGGAACAGATACGCAGTATTTT
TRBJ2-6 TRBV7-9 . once CASNRAGYNTGANVLTF TGTGCCAGCAATAGAGCAGGGTACAACACTGGGGCCAACGTCCTGACTTTC
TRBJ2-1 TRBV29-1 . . CSVGVQDLYNEQFF TGCAGCGTTGGAGTTCAAGACTTATACAATGAGCAGTTCTTC
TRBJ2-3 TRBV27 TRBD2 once CASSLRGELAGGTQYF TGTGCCAGCAGTTTACGGGGGGAGCTAGCGGGAGGGACGCAGTATTTT
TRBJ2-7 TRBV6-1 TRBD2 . CASSPSSGRALEQYF TGTGCCAGCAGTCCCTCTAGCGGGAGGGCCCTCGAGCAGTACTTC
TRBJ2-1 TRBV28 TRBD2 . CASSSPPGGPDNEQFF TGTGCCAGCAGTTCTCCTCCGGGAGGGCCCGACAATGAGCAGTTCTTC
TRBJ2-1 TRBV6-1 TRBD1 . CASSREQGAHNEQFF TGTGCCAGCAGCCGGGAACAGGGGGCCCACAATGAGCAGTTCTTC
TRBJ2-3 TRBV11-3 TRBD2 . CASSTALAGDTQYF TGTGCCAGCAGCACCGCCCTAGCGGGAGATACGCAGTATTTT
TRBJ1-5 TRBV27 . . CASRMHQQAQPQHF TGTGCCAGCAGAATGCATCAACAGGCTCAGCCCCAGCATTTT
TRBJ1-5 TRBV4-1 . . CASSQGQGNQPQHF TGCGCCAGCAGCCAAGGGCAGGGAAATCAGCCCCAGCATTTT
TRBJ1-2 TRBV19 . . CASTMGADLYGYTF TGTGCCAGTACCATGGGGGCAGACCTCTATGGCTACACCTTC
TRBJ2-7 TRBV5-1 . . CASSLFGSSYEQYF TGCGCCAGCAGCTTGTTCGGAAGCTCCTACGAGCAGTACTTC
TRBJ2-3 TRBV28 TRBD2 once CASSFQREAPITTTDTQYF TGTGCCAGCAGTTTCCAGCGGGAGGCACCCATAACGACCACAGATACGCAGTATTTT
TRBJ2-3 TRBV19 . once CASSIVEGLVTDTQYF TGTGCCAGTAGTATAGTGGAGGGACTCGTCACAGATACGCAGTATTTT
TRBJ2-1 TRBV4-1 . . CASSQDRGSGENEQFF TGCGCCAGCAGCCAAGATAGGGGTAGCGGAGAAAATGAGCAGTTCTTC
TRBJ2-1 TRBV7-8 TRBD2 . CASSSAGVGNEQFF TGTGCCAGCAGCTCGGCGGGAGTAGGTAATGAGCAGTTCTTC
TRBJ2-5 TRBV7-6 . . CASSLGLEEETQYF TGTGCCAGCAGCTTAGGTTTAGAAGAAGAGACCCAGTACTTC
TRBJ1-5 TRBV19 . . CASSIRSAYSNQPQHF TGTGCCAGTAGTATTAGGTCAGCATATAGCAATCAGCCCCAGCATTTT
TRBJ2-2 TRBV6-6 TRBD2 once CASSPSSGRNTGELFF TGTGCCAGCAGCCCCTCTAGCGGGAGGAACACCGGGGAGCTGTTTTTT
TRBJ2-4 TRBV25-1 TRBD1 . CASIGTGADLAKNIQYF TGTGCCAGCATAGGGACAGGGGCGGATCTAGCCAAAAACATTCAGTACTTC
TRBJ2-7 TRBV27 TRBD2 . CASSYDSGRASYEQYF TGTGCCAGCAGTTACGATAGCGGGAGGGCCTCCTACGAGCAGTACTTC
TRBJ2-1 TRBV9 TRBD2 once CASSGLAGGNEQFF TGTGCCAGCAGTGGACTAGCGGGAGGGAATGAGCAGTTCTTC
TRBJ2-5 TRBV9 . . CASSVGWKGETQYF TGTGCCAGCAGCGTAGGGTGGAAGGGAGAGACCCAGTACTTC
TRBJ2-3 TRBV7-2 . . CASSLFSTSYLTTDTQYF TGTGCCAGCAGCTTATTCTCAACCAGCTACCTCACTACAGATACGCAGTATTTT
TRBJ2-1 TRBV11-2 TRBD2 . CASSLASGSYIGSNEQFF TGTGCCAGCAGCTTAGCTAGCGGGAGCTATATCGGATCTAATGAGCAGTTCTTC
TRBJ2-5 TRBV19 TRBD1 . CASSIVVTGSETQYF TGTGCCAGTAGTATCGTGGTGACAGGGTCGGAGACCCAGTACTTC
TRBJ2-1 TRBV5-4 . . CASSARTYYNEQFF TGTGCCAGCAGCGCGAGGACTTACTACAATGAGCAGTTCTTC
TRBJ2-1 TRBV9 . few CASSVAPGGLLGGEQFF TGTGCCAGCAGCGTAGCCCCCGGGGGCCTACTCGGGGGTGAGCAGTTCTTC
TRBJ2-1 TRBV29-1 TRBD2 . CSVERAAGGINEQFF TGCAGCGTTGAGCGCGCAGCGGGAGGGATTAATGAGCAGTTCTTC
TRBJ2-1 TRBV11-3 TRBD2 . CASSLAGRAHEQFF TGTGCCAGCAGCTTAGCCGGGAGGGCCCATGAGCAGTTCTTC